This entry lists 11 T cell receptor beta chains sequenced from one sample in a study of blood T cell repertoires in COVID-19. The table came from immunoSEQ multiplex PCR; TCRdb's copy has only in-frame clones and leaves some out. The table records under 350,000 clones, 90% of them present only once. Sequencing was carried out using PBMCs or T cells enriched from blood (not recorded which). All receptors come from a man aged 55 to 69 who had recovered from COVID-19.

The CDR3 DNA follows: TGTGCCAGCGGGACAGCGCCCAATCAGCCCCAGCATTTT. Amino acids: CASGTAPNQPQHF. The chain combines TRBV19 with TRBJ1-5, with 7 bases that match TRBD1. CDR3 length: 13 residues. V was pared by 9 bases and J by 3 bases, with 5 bases of the junction left unmatched. CDR1 and CDR2 (germline): LNHDA, SQIVND (reference sequence).

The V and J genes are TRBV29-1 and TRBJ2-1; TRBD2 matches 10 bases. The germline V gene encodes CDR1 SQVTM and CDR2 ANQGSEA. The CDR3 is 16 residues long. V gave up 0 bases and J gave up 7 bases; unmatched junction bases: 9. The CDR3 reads CSVEEFLAGVKNEQFF. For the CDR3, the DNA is TGCAGCGTTGAAGAATTCCTAGCGGGGGTTAAGAATGAGCAGTTCTTC.

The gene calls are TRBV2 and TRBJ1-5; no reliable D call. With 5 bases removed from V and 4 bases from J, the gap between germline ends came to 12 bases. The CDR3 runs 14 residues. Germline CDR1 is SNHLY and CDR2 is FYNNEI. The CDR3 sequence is CASSPQLENQPQHF. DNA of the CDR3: TGTGCCAGCAGTCCCCAACTCGAAAATCAGCCCCAGCATTTT.

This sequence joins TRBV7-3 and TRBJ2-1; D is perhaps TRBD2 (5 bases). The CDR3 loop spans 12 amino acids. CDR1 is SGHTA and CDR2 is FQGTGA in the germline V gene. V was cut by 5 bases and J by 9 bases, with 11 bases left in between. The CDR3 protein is CASSLGLTEQFF. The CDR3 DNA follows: TGTGCCAGCAGCCTCGGACTCACTGAGCAGTTCTTC.

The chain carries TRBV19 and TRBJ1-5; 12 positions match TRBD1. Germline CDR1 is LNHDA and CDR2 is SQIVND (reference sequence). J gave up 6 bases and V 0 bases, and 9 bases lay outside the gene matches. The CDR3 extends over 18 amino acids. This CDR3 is CASSIDNLGQGAFQPQHF. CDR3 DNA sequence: TGTGCCAGTAGTATAGATAATTTGGGACAGGGGGCCTTTCAGCCCCAGCATTTT.

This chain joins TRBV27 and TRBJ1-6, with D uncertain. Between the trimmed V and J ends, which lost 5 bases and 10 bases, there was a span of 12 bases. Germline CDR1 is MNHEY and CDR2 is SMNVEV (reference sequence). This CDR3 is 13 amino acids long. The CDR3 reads CASSLYLYSPLHF. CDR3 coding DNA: TGTGCCAGCAGTCTCTATTTGTACTCACCCCTCCACTTT.

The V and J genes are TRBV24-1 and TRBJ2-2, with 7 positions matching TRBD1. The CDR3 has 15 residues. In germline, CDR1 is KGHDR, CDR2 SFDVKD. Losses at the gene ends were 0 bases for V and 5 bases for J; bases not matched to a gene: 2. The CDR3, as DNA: TGTGCCACCAGTGATTTGAGGGGGCGGACCGGGGAGCTGTTTTTT. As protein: CATSDLRGRTGELFF.

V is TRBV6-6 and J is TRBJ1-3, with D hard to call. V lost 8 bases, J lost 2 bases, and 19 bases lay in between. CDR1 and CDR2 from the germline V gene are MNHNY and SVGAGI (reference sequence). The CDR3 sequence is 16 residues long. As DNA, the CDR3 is TGTGCCAGCTACAAGGGAGGGCAAATCACTGGAAACACCATATATTTT. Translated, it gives CASYKGGQITGNTIYF.

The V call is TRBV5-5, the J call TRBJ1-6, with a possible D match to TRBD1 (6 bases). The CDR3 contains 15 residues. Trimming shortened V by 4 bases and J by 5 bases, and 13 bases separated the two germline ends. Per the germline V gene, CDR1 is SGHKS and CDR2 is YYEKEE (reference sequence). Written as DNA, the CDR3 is TGTGCCAGCAGCCGATCAGGGGCCGATAATTCACCCCTCCACTTT. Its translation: CASSRSGADNSPLHF.

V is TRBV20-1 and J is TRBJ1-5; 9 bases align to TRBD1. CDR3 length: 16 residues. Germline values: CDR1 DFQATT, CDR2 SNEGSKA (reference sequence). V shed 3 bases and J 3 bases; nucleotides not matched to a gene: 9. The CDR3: CSASDARTGANQPQHF. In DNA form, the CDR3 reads TGCAGTGCTAGTGATGCGAGGACAGGGGCCAATCAGCCCCAGCATTTT.

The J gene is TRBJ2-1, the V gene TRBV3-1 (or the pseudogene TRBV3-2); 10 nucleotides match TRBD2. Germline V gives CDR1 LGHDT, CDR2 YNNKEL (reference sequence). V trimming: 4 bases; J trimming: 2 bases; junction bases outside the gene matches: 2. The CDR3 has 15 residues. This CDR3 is CASSLTSGTYNEQFF. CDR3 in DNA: TGTGCCAGCAGCCTCACTAGCGGGACCTACAATGAGCAGTTCTTC.